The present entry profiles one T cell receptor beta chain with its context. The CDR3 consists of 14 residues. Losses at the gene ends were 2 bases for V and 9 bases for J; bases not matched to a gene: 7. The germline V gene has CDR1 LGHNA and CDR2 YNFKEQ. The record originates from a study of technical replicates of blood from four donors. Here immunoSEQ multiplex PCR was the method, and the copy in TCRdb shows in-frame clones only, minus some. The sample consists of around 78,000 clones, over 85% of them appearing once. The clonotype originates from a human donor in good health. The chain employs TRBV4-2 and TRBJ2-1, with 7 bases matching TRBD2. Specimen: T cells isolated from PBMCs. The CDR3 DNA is TGTGCCAGCAGCCAACTAGCGGTTGTTGGTGAGCAGTTCTTC. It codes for CASSQLAVVGEQFF.